These T cell receptor beta chains were read from a single sample in a study of Ad26.COV2.S vaccination and SARS-CoV-2 variants. The assay was immunoSEQ multiplex PCR, and TCRdb's table has in-frame clones only and misses some. The sample yields more than 300,000 clones, 88% seen once. Sequencing used peripheral blood, obtained in a trial of Ad26.COV2.S vaccine versus placebo. The receptor set was obtained from a person aged 18 to 65 who received the Ad26.COV2.S COVID-19 vaccine or a placebo. CDR3s include the opening cysteine and the closing phenylalanine or tryptophan. The order of the fields is D gene, clone size, CDR3 length, V gene, J gene, CDR3 protein, CDR3 DNA. D genes are given only for firm matches. Size is stated for part of the rows, as once, few or many counts, or as a class when the clone is expanded.

D gene: NA; clone size: NA; CDR3 length: 13; V gene: TRBV25-1; J gene: TRBJ2-7; CDR3 protein: CASSESLGSEQYF; CDR3 DNA: TGTGCCAGCAGTGAATCTCTTGGATCCGAGCAGTACTTC
D gene: NA; clone size: NA; CDR3 length: 16; V gene: TRBV19; J gene: TRBJ1-5; CDR3 protein: CASSIDRGRINQPQHF; CDR3 DNA: TGTGCCAGTAGTATAGATCGGGGCAGGATCAATCAGCCCCAGCATTTT
D gene: NA; clone size: once; CDR3 length: 13; V gene: TRBV27; J gene: TRBJ1-2; CDR3 protein: CASSFQGNYGYTF; CDR3 DNA: TGTGCCAGCAGTTTTCAGGGTAATTATGGCTACACCTTC
D gene: TRBD2; clone size: NA; CDR3 length: 15; V gene: TRBV6-5; J gene: TRBJ2-1; CDR3 protein: CASLPRSRGVNEQFF; CDR3 DNA: TGTGCCAGCCTTCCGCGAAGCCGGGGGGTCAATGAGCAGTTCTTC
D gene: NA; clone size: NA; CDR3 length: 19; V gene: TRBV28; J gene: TRBJ2-3; CDR3 protein: CASSLPPGGEGGPPYTQYF; CDR3 DNA: TGTGCCAGCAGTTTACCCCCCGGGGGCGAGGGAGGGCCCCCCTATACGCAGTATTTT
D gene: TRBD2; clone size: NA; CDR3 length: 15; V gene: TRBV2; J gene: TRBJ2-1; CDR3 protein: CASRDGTSPLNEQFF; CDR3 DNA: TGTGCCAGCAGAGACGGGACTAGCCCCCTCAATGAGCAGTTCTTC
D gene: NA; clone size: NA; CDR3 length: 16; V gene: TRBV14; J gene: TRBJ2-7; CDR3 protein: CASSSGTGFQSYEQYF; CDR3 DNA: TGTGCCAGCAGCAGTGGAACAGGGTTTCAATCCTACGAGCAGTACTTC
D gene: NA; clone size: NA; CDR3 length: 14; V gene: TRBV11-2; J gene: TRBJ2-5; CDR3 protein: CASRRLRGGETQYF; CDR3 DNA: TGTGCCAGCAGACGTCTCAGGGGAGGAGAGACCCAGTACTTC
D gene: NA; clone size: NA; CDR3 length: 14; V gene: TRBV7-2; J gene: TRBJ2-6; CDR3 protein: CASSFPSGANVLTF; CDR3 DNA: TGTGCCAGCAGCTTTCCTAGCGGGGCCAACGTCCTGACTTTC
D gene: NA; clone size: NA; CDR3 length: 12; V gene: TRBV7-2; J gene: TRBJ1-2; CDR3 protein: CASSLASHGYTF; CDR3 DNA: TGTGCCAGCAGCTTAGCCAGTCATGGCTACACCTTC
D gene: TRBD1; clone size: NA; CDR3 length: 18; V gene: TRBV5-1; J gene: TRBJ1-3; CDR3 protein: CASSLGTGTASSGNTIYF; CDR3 DNA: TGCGCCAGCAGCTTGGGGACCGGGACAGCGAGCTCTGGAAACACCATATATTTT
D gene: TRBD1; clone size: NA; CDR3 length: 13; V gene: TRBV6-5; J gene: TRBJ2-7; CDR3 protein: CAGSGQGVLEQYF; CDR3 DNA: TGTGCCGGCTCGGGACAGGGGGTATTAGAGCAGTACTTC
D gene: NA; clone size: NA; CDR3 length: 12; V gene: TRBV12-3/TRBV12-4; J gene: TRBJ1-3; CDR3 protein: CASGRSGNTIYF; CDR3 DNA: TGTGCCAGCGGTAGGTCTGGAAACACCATATATTTT
D gene: TRBD1; clone size: NA; CDR3 length: 16; V gene: TRBV7-2; J gene: TRBJ1-2; CDR3 protein: CASSLAGTGSGYGYTF; CDR3 DNA: TGTGCCAGCAGCTTAGCCGGGACAGGGTCGGGCTATGGCTACACCTTC
D gene: NA; clone size: NA; CDR3 length: 14; V gene: TRBV27; J gene: TRBJ1-5; CDR3 protein: CASSLARVGQPQHF; CDR3 DNA: TGTGCCAGCAGTTTGGCAAGGGTAGGTCAGCCCCAGCATTTT
D gene: NA; clone size: few; CDR3 length: 13; V gene: TRBV18; J gene: TRBJ2-7; CDR3 protein: CASSPLSGDEQYF; CDR3 DNA: TGTGCCAGCTCACCACTTTCGGGGGACGAGCAGTACTTC
D gene: TRBD1; clone size: NA; CDR3 length: 18; V gene: TRBV19; J gene: TRBJ2-7; CDR3 protein: CASSWADRGSTPSYEQYF; CDR3 DNA: TGTGCCAGTAGTTGGGCCGACAGGGGGTCCACCCCTTCCTACGAGCAGTACTTC
D gene: TRBD2; clone size: many; CDR3 length: 15; V gene: TRBV29-1; J gene: TRBJ2-1; CDR3 protein: CSVGRAGGEYDEQFF; CDR3 DNA: TGCAGCGTTGGAAGAGCGGGAGGAGAATATGATGAGCAGTTCTTC
D gene: NA; clone size: NA; CDR3 length: 16; V gene: TRBV4-3; J gene: TRBJ2-1; CDR3 protein: CASSQRGGGAGNEQFF; CDR3 DNA: TGCGCCAGCAGCCAGAGAGGTGGCGGGGCGGGTAATGAGCAGTTCTTC
D gene: TRBD1; clone size: NA; CDR3 length: 16; V gene: TRBV5-6; J gene: TRBJ2-5; CDR3 protein: CASSLGTGTRGETQYF; CDR3 DNA: TGTGCCAGCAGCTTAGGGACAGGAACCCGGGGAGAGACCCAGTACTTC
D gene: NA; clone size: once; CDR3 length: 15; V gene: TRBV7-9; J gene: TRBJ2-4; CDR3 protein: CASTQTNVGRNIQYF; CDR3 DNA: TGTGCCAGCACCCAGACCAACGTGGGGAGAAACATTCAGTACTTC
D gene: NA; clone size: NA; CDR3 length: 14; V gene: TRBV3-1/TRBV3-2; J gene: TRBJ1-4; CDR3 protein: CASSQGGLGIELFF; CDR3 DNA: TGTGCCAGCAGCCAAGGGGGACTGGGGATTGAACTGTTTTTT
D gene: NA; clone size: NA; CDR3 length: 13; V gene: TRBV6-5; J gene: TRBJ2-5; CDR3 protein: CASSPSGAGTQYF; CDR3 DNA: TGTGCCAGCAGTCCCTCGGGGGCTGGGACCCAGTACTTC
D gene: TRBD1; clone size: once; CDR3 length: 15; V gene: TRBV4-3; J gene: TRBJ1-2; CDR3 protein: CASSQQGGRDYGYTF; CDR3 DNA: TGCGCCAGCAGCCAACAGGGGGGCCGGGACTATGGCTACACCTTC
D gene: NA; clone size: NA; CDR3 length: 14; V gene: TRBV30; J gene: TRBJ1-1; CDR3 protein: CAWSLLSPNTEAFF; CDR3 DNA: TGTGCCTGGAGCCTTCTCAGCCCGAACACTGAAGCTTTCTTT
D gene: TRBD2; clone size: NA; CDR3 length: 17; V gene: TRBV5-4; J gene: TRBJ2-2; CDR3 protein: CASSPNSGGTNTGELFF; CDR3 DNA: TGTGCCAGCAGCCCCAATAGCGGGGGGACGAACACCGGGGAGCTGTTTTTT
D gene: TRBD1; clone size: NA; CDR3 length: 14; V gene: TRBV18; J gene: TRBJ2-1; CDR3 protein: CASSPPRTGREQFF; CDR3 DNA: TGTGCCAGCTCACCACCTCGGACAGGGAGGGAGCAGTTCTTC
D gene: NA; clone size: NA; CDR3 length: 14; V gene: TRBV4-3; J gene: TRBJ1-1; CDR3 protein: CASSQDRMNTEAFF; CDR3 DNA: TGCGCCAGCAGCCAAGATAGGATGAACACTGAAGCTTTCTTT
D gene: NA; clone size: NA; CDR3 length: 15; V gene: TRBV7-9; J gene: TRBJ1-2; CDR3 protein: CASSLDVQGVYGYTF; CDR3 DNA: TGTGCCAGCAGCTTAGACGTCCAGGGAGTATATGGCTACACCTTC
D gene: NA; clone size: NA; CDR3 length: 15; V gene: TRBV16; J gene: TRBJ1-1; CDR3 protein: CASSQSDGLDTEAFF; CDR3 DNA: TGTGCCAGCAGCCAATCGGACGGGTTGGACACTGAAGCTTTCTTT
D gene: NA; clone size: NA; CDR3 length: 16; V gene: TRBV4-1; J gene: TRBJ2-6; CDR3 protein: CASSHRRGGGANVLTF; CDR3 DNA: TGCGCCAGCAGCCACAGAAGAGGGGGTGGGGCCAACGTCCTGACTTTC
D gene: NA; clone size: NA; CDR3 length: 15; V gene: TRBV5-6; J gene: TRBJ1-5; CDR3 protein: CASSFKGRYNQPQHF; CDR3 DNA: TGTGCCAGCAGCTTCAAGGGCAGGTACAATCAGCCCCAGCATTTT
D gene: NA; clone size: NA; CDR3 length: 16; V gene: TRBV9; J gene: TRBJ2-7; CDR3 protein: CASTLSIDRPAYEQYF; CDR3 DNA: TGTGCCAGCACCCTTTCGATCGACAGGCCAGCCTACGAGCAGTACTTC
D gene: TRBD1; clone size: once; CDR3 length: 17; V gene: TRBV5-6; J gene: TRBJ2-2; CDR3 protein: CASSRGTGGWGAGELFF; CDR3 DNA: TGTGCCAGCAGCAGAGGGACAGGGGGTTGGGGAGCCGGGGAGCTGTTTTTT
D gene: TRBD1; clone size: many; CDR3 length: 15; V gene: TRBV30; J gene: TRBJ2-2; CDR3 protein: CAWRSRGQSTGELFF; CDR3 DNA: TGTGCCTGGAGAAGCAGGGGGCAAAGCACCGGGGAGCTGTTTTTT
D gene: TRBD1; clone size: NA; CDR3 length: 15; V gene: TRBV7-6; J gene: TRBJ2-7; CDR3 protein: CASSLETGGEYEQYF; CDR3 DNA: TGTGCCAGCAGCTTAGAGACAGGGGGGGAATACGAGCAGTACTTC
D gene: NA; clone size: NA; CDR3 length: 13; V gene: TRBV2; J gene: TRBJ1-2; CDR3 protein: CASSGGNNYGYTF; CDR3 DNA: TGTGCCAGCAGCGGGGGTAATAACTATGGCTACACCTTC
D gene: TRBD2; clone size: NA; CDR3 length: 17; V gene: TRBV7-2; J gene: TRBJ2-3; CDR3 protein: CASSSRGGGVGTDTQYF; CDR3 DNA: TGTGCCAGCAGCTCCCGCGGGGGGGGCGTGGGAACAGATACGCAGTATTTT
D gene: TRBD2; clone size: NA; CDR3 length: 16; V gene: TRBV5-4; J gene: TRBJ2-5; CDR3 protein: CASSRTSGARHETQYF; CDR3 DNA: TGTGCCAGCAGCAGGACTAGCGGGGCCAGACATGAGACCCAGTACTTC
D gene: TRBD1; clone size: NA; CDR3 length: 14; V gene: TRBV10-3; J gene: TRBJ1-2; CDR3 protein: CAIKQTGGNYGYTF; CDR3 DNA: TGTGCCATCAAGCAAACAGGGGGCAACTATGGCTACACCTTC
D gene: TRBD2; clone size: NA; CDR3 length: 15; V gene: TRBV9; J gene: TRBJ2-3; CDR3 protein: CASSRVAGSADTQYF; CDR3 DNA: TGTGCCAGCAGCCGGGTAGCGGGATCGGCAGATACGCAGTATTTT
D gene: TRBD2; clone size: NA; CDR3 length: 15; V gene: TRBV28; J gene: TRBJ2-7; CDR3 protein: CASSSSGLAVYEQYF; CDR3 DNA: TGTGCCAGCAGTTCATCGGGACTAGCGGTCTACGAGCAGTACTTC
D gene: NA; clone size: NA; CDR3 length: 13; V gene: TRBV18; J gene: TRBJ1-6; CDR3 protein: CASSPRREEPLHF; CDR3 DNA: TGTGCCAGCTCACCAAGGAGGGAGGAACCCCTCCACTTT
D gene: NA; clone size: NA; CDR3 length: 13; V gene: TRBV9; J gene: TRBJ2-5; CDR3 protein: CASSATGIETQYF; CDR3 DNA: TGTGCCAGCAGCGCGACAGGAATAGAGACCCAGTACTTC
D gene: TRBD2; clone size: NA; CDR3 length: 17; V gene: TRBV7-9; J gene: TRBJ2-1; CDR3 protein: CASSLSRGLAGKDEQFF; CDR3 DNA: TGTGCCAGCAGCCTCTCCCGGGGGCTAGCGGGTAAGGATGAGCAGTTCTTC
D gene: NA; clone size: NA; CDR3 length: 12; V gene: TRBV9; J gene: TRBJ1-3; CDR3 protein: CASSVSGNTIYF; CDR3 DNA: TGTGCCAGCAGCGTATCCGGAAACACCATATATTTT
D gene: TRBD1; clone size: few; CDR3 length: 15; V gene: TRBV7-9; J gene: TRBJ1-5; CDR3 protein: CASTTDTGGVQPQHF; CDR3 DNA: TGTGCCAGCACCACGGACACAGGGGGCGTTCAGCCCCAGCATTTT
D gene: NA; clone size: few; CDR3 length: 15; V gene: TRBV2; J gene: TRBJ1-3; CDR3 protein: CASISKYYSGNTIYF; CDR3 DNA: TGTGCCAGCATATCTAAGTACTACTCTGGAAACACCATATATTTT
D gene: NA; clone size: NA; CDR3 length: 16; V gene: TRBV24-1; J gene: TRBJ2-3; CDR3 protein: CATSDTTASSTDTQYF; CDR3 DNA: TGTGCCACCAGTGACACGACAGCCTCTAGCACAGATACGCAGTATTTT